The 22 T cell receptor beta chains presented below share a single source sample, sequenced in a study of identical twins. TCRdb passed the 5' RACE reads through MiXCR, listing each CDR3 protein once. The sample lists approximately 1.8 million distinct CDR3 sequences, about 32% seen once, with approximately 0.29% in the top ten. The specimen was cord blood. All receptors come from a newborn girl in good health.

This clonotype has at least ten counts. J is TRBJ1-2 and V is TRBV4-2; the match to TRBD1 covers 7 bases. The V gene's germline CDR1 is LGHNA and CDR2 YNFKEQ. The CDR3 runs 13 residues. V lost 2 bases and J lost 6; bases outside the gene matches: 3. The CDR3 region is CASSQRQGDGYTF. CDR3 DNA: TGTGCCAGCAGCCAAAGACAGGGTGATGGCTACACCTTC.

V is TRBV27 and J is TRBJ2-3, with unresolved D. This CDR3 has 15 amino acids. The germline gives CDR1 MNHEY, CDR2 SMNVEV (reference sequence). Trimming removed 4 bases at V and 7 bases at J, with 18 bases between. The CDR3 region is CASSSTKRRLNTQYF. CDR3 nucleotides: TGTGCCAGCAGTTCAACAAAACGGCGACTCAATACGCAGTATTTT.

The chain joins TRBV28 to TRBJ2-3, with 8 bases that match TRBD1. CDR3 size: 15 residues. Germline V CDR1 and CDR2: MDHEN, SYDVKM. Losses at the gene ends were 6 bases for V and 1 base for J; bases not matched to a gene: 6. DNA of the CDR3: TGTGCCAGCAGCTTTCAGGGGGCAGGCACAGATACGCAGTATTTT. Residues: CASSFQGAGTDTQYF.

This clonotype was observed a few times. The chain recombines TRBV29-1 with TRBJ1-1; D is uncertain. The CDR3 totals 13 residues. The V and J ends lost 6 bases and 5 bases respectively, with 16 bases between them. Germline CDR1 is SQVTM and CDR2 is ANQGSEA. The CDR3 DNA reads TGCAGCGTGTGTAAAGATAGAGGAACTGAAGCTTTCTTT. Amino acids: CSVCKDRGTEAFF.

The V and J genes are TRBV5-1 and TRBJ2-1; the D gene is possibly TRBD2 (5 bases). The CDR3 loop spans 15 amino acids. Trimming stripped 4 bases from V and 6 bases from J, with 17 bases between. Germline loops: CDR1 SGHRS, CDR2 YFSETQ. CDR3 sequence (DNA): TGCGCCAGCAGCCCGGTAATCACTAGAAGCAATGAGCAGTTCTTC. Encoded protein: CASSPVITRSNEQFF.

The gene calls are TRBV5-1 and TRBJ2-1; 9 nucleotides align to TRBD2. The DNA end lines up better with TRBJ2-7; the J call may be wrong. The CDR3 extends over 18 amino acids. Germline V gives CDR1 SGHRS, CDR2 YFSETQ. DNA of the CDR3: TGCGCCAGCAGCCAGTCCCAAGGACTAGCGAGCTCCTACAATGAGCAGTACTTC. Its protein product is CASSQSQGLASSYNEQYF.

The genes are TRBV7-2 and TRBJ2-5; possible D gene TRBD2, 6 bases. Germline-derived CDR1 and CDR2 are SGHTA and FQGNSA. The CDR3 runs to 15 residues. V lost 2 bases to trimming and J lost 5 bases, with 15 bases between them. In nucleotides, the CDR3 is TGTGCCAGCAGCTTAATGCGCGGGGCGTGGGAGACCCAGTACTTC. Translated, it gives CASSLMRGAWETQYF. The whole variable domain, filled in from reference TRBV7-2 and TRBJ2-5, reads GAGVSQSPSNKVTEKGKDVELRCDPISGHTALYWYRQSLGQGLEFLIYFQGNSAPDKSGLPSDRFSAERTGGSVSTLTIQRTQQEDSAVYLCASSLMRGAWETQYFGPGTRLLVL.

This rearrangement joins TRBV5-5 to TRBJ2-3; 9 bases align to TRBD1. The CDR3 length is 16 residues. The germline gives CDR1 SGHKS, CDR2 YYEKEE (reference sequence). V was clipped by 3 bases and J by 4 bases; unmatched bases: 9. The CDR3 bases are TGTGCCAGCAGCTATGGGACAGGGAGGGTGTCAGATACGCAGTATTTT. It codes for CASSYGTGRVSDTQYF. The entire variable domain, with the rest obtained from reference TRBV5-5 and TRBJ2-3, is as follows: DAGVTQSPTHLIKTRGQQVTLRCSPISGHKSVSWYQQVLGQGPQFIFQYYEKEERGRGNFPDRFSARQFPNYSSELNVNALLLGDSALYLCASSYGTGRVSDTQYFGPGTRLTVL.

The gene calls are TRBV7-6 and TRBJ2-1, with 8 bases fitting TRBD2. After removal of 3 bases from V and 7 bases from J, the junction contained 8 bases not matched to a gene. The CDR3 runs to 15 residues. CDR1 and CDR2 (germline): SGHVS, FNYEAQ. CDR3 loop: CASSFSFGTRNEQFF. CDR3 sequence (DNA): TGTGCCAGCAGCTTTTCTTTCGGGACTAGGAATGAGCAGTTCTTC.

The chain carries TRBV14 and TRBJ1-2, with D unclear. CDR1 is SGHDN, CDR2 FVKESK, per germline. The CDR3 is 14 amino acids. V lost 2 bases, J lost 5 bases, and 12 bases lay in between. Written as DNA, the CDR3 is TGTGCCAGCAGCCAATCCCAGCCGCGGTATGGCTACACCTTC. Protein: CASSQSQPRYGYTF.

This rearrangement joins TRBV20-1 to TRBJ2-7; tentatively, D is TRBD2 (6 bases). Looked up from germline, CDR1 is DFQATT and CDR2 is SNEGSKA (reference sequence). The ends were cut back, 3 bases at V and 6 bases at J, with 9 bases in the middle. CDR3 size: 11 residues. The CDR3 sequence is CSASAGSEQYF. The CDR3 nucleotides read TGCAGTGCTAGTGCGGGATCCGAGCAGTACTTC.

The chain combines TRBV6-1 with TRBJ2-7, with D possibly TRBD1 on 5 matching bases. The V and J ends lost 2 bases and 2 bases respectively, with 10 bases between them. This CDR3 is 14 amino acids long. Germline V gene data show CDR1 as MNHNS and CDR2 as SASEGT. CDR3 in DNA: TGTGCCAGCAGTGAACGGGCAGGGACCTACGAGCAGTACTTC. It yields the protein CASSERAGTYEQYF.

This clonotype was detected only a few times. The chain has TRBV24-1 and TRBJ2-1; tentative D call: TRBD2 (6 bases). The germline V gene has CDR1 KGHDR and CDR2 SFDVKD. The CDR3 is 17 residues long. V dropped 4 bases and J dropped 0 bases, with 15 bases sitting between them. The CDR3, as DNA: TGTGCCACCAGTGAAGGGAAGGGAGGCCGCTCCTACAATGAGCAGTTCTTC. This gives the protein CATSEGKGGRSYNEQFF.

The V and J genes are TRBV20-1 and TRBJ2-4; D is perhaps TRBD2 (6 bases). In germline, CDR1 is DFQATT, CDR2 SNEGSKA (reference sequence). The CDR3 loop spans 14 amino acids. V lost 0 bases, J lost 3 bases, and 9 bases lay in between. CDR3 nucleotide sequence: TGCAGTGCTAGAGATCGGGGGAACAAAAACATTCAGTACTTC. This sequence encodes CSARDRGNKNIQYF.

This clonotype was detected a few times. V and J are TRBV25-1 and TRBJ2-7, with TRBD1 matching over 8 bases. The CDR3 length is 16 residues. The germline gives CDR1 MGHDK, CDR2 SYGVNS. Trimming removed 1 base from V and 2 bases from J; junction bases left unmatched: 7. CDR3 bases: TGTGCCAGCAGTGAATGGGGATGGACAGGGCCCTACGAGCAGTACTTC. Its protein is CASSEWGWTGPYEQYF.

The rearrangement links TRBV12-3 or TRBV12-4 to TRBJ2-4; no clear D. V lost 7 bases to trimming and J lost 0 bases, with 13 bases between them. The CDR3 length is 15 residues. Here the CDR3 reads CASKLMSGAKNIQYF. The CDR3 region has the DNA TGTGCCAGCAAACTGATGTCTGGAGCCAAAAACATTCAGTACTTC.

The sample holds a few counts of this clonotype. The CDR3 loop reads CASSQSPGLLQETQYF. CDR3 bases: TGCGCCAGCAGCCAAAGCCCTGGACTGCTTCAAGAGACCCAGTACTTC. The genes are TRBV4-1 and TRBJ2-5; D possibly corresponds to TRBD2 (5 bases). The CDR3 sequence is 16 residues long. V dropped 2 bases and J dropped 2 bases, with 15 bases sitting between them. Germline V gene lookup returns CDR1 MGHRA and CDR2 YSYEKL.

This clonotype turned up a few times. This chain links TRBV6-5 with TRBJ1-2; 7 bases agree with TRBD1. The CDR3 extends over 14 amino acids. CDR1 and CDR2 (germline): MNHEY, SVGAGI. The ends lost 6 bases at V and 4 bases at J; junction bases unmatched: 8. The CDR3 coding sequence is TGTGCCAGCAGAAAGACAGGGCAGTCCTATGGCTACACCTTC. Protein product: CASRKTGQSYGYTF.

The chain has TRBV15 and TRBJ2-3, with D possibly matching TRBD2 (5 bases). V lost 0 bases and J 8 bases, leaving 15 bases between the germline ends. CDR1 is LNHNV and CDR2 is YYDKDF in the germline V gene (reference sequence). CDR3 length: 15 residues. As DNA, the CDR3 is TGTGCCACCAGCAGAGAATCGACGGGATTCCGTACGCAGTATTTT. Translating it yields CATSRESTGFRTQYF.

The chain combines TRBV20-1 with TRBJ2-3; D remains unclear. The germline V gene has CDR1 DFQATT and CDR2 SNEGSKA (reference sequence). Deletions cut 0 bases from V and 2 bases from J, with 6 bases between. CDR3 length: 13 amino acids. CDR3 protein: CSARDPITDTQYF. As DNA, the CDR3 is TGCAGTGCTAGAGATCCGATCACAGATACGCAGTATTTT.

This chain's CDR3 is CASSQDPLPRGNEQFF. As DNA, the CDR3 is TGCGCCAGCAGCCAAGACCCGCTACCGAGGGGTAATGAGCAGTTCTTC. This rearrangement joins TRBV4-1 to TRBJ2-1, with D perhaps being TRBD1 or TRBD2 (5 bases each). CDR3 length: 16 residues. From germline, CDR1 is MGHRA and CDR2 YSYEKL. The V end lost 0 bases, the J end lost 7 bases, and 16 bases lay between the germline ends.

Comment on this clonotype: Just one base apart from a much larger clone, this may be a read error. The chain joins TRBV20-1 to TRBJ2-5; 10 nucleotides agree with TRBD2. Germline CDR1 DFQATT, CDR2 SNEGSKA (reference sequence). The CDR3 is made up of 14 amino acids. Trimming removed 3 bases from V and 11 bases from J; junction bases left unmatched: 12. CDR3 amino acids: CSARGTSDYNEQYF. DNA of the CDR3: TGCAGTGCTAGGGGGACTAGCGACTACAATGAGCAGTACTTC.